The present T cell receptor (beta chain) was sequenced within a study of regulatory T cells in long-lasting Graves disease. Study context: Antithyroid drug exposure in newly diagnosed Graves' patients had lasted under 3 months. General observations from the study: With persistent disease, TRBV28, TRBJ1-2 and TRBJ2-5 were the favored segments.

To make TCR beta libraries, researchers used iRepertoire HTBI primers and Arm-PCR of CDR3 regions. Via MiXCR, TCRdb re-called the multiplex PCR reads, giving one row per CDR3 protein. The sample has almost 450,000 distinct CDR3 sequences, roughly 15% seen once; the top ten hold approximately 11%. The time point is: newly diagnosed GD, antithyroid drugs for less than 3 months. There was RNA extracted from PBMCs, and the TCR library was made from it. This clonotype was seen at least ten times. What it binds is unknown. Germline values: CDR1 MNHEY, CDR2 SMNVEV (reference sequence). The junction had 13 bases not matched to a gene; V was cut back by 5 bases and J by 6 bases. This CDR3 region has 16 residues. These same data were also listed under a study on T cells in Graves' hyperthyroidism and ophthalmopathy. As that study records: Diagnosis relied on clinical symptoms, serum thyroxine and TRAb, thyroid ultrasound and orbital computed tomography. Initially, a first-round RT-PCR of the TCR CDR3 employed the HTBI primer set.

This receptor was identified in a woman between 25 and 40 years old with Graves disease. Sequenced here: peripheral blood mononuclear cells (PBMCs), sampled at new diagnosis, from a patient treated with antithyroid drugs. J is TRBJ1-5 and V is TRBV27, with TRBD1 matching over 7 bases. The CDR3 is CASSPLEQGWIQPQHF. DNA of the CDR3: TGTGCCAGCAGTCCGCTCGAACAGGGGTGGATTCAGCCCCAGCATTTT.